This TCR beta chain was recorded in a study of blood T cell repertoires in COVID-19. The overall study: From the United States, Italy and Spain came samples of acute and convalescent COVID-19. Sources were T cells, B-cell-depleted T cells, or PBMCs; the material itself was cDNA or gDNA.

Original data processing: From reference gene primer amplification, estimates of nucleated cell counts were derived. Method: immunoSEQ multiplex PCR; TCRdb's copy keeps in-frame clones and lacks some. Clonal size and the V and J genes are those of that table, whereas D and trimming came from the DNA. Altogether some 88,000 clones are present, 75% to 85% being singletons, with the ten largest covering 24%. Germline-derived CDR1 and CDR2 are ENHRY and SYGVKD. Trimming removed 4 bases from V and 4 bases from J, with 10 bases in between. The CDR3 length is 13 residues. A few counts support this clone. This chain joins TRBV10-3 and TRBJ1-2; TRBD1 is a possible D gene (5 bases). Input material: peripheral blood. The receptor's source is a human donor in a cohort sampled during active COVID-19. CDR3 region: CAISGLGAYGYTF. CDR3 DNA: TGTGCCATCAGTGGGCTAGGGGCCTATGGCTACACCTTC.